The entry that follows covers one T cell receptor (beta chain) sequence. The target antigen is unknown. Through a sample-barcoded 5' primer and a J-beta primer mix, a second PCR was run for 7 to 11 cycles. Every single cDNA molecule received a tag from a template-switch adaptor with 12 random nucleotides. TCRdb re-analysed the 5' RACE reads in MiXCR, keeping a single row per CDR3 protein. The table shows around 710,000 distinct CDR3 sequences, with roughly 45% occurring only once. The data derive from a study of blood T cells in healthy people across ages. Overall study results and limits: Both higher diversity and more naive CD4+ cells marked long-lived donors when set against aged donors. Diversity figures based on one million T cells were deemed too low. TCR beta diversity correlated strongly with naive T cell percentage.

V lost 6 bases and J lost 7, with 13 bases in between. This CDR3 is built from 13 residues. This receptor was identified in a woman aged 55 to 70 in good health. Sequenced material: blood. V is TRBV12-3 or TRBV12-4 and J is TRBJ2-1; D possibly corresponds to TRBD1 (6 bases). CDR3 sequence reads: CASSETRGNEQFF. CDR3 in DNA: TGTGCCAGCAGCGAAACCAGGGGTAATGAGCAGTTCTTC.